This record covers a single TCR beta chain. PCR amplification relied on 60 Vbeta primers (plus 13 Jbeta primers). The assay was immunoSEQ multiplex PCR, and TCRdb's table has in-frame clones only and misses some. In all, the sample yields about 150,000 clones. This sample is part of a study of cytomegalovirus exposure and HLA in healthy donors. Study-wide background: The early release's HLA-typed donors yielded roughly 85 million unique TCRs.

Germline-derived CDR1 and CDR2 are LGHNA and YNFKEQ. Trimming cost V 0 bases and J 2 bases, with 4 bases left between them. This CDR3 spans 13 amino acids. The rearrangement uses TRBV4-2 and TRBJ1-2, with unresolved D. Sample: PBMCs. The sequence was obtained from a woman in her forties or fifties in good health and CMV-seronegative. CDR3 residues: CASSQDLNYGYTF. In nucleotides, the CDR3 is TGTGCCAGCAGCCAAGACCTGAACTATGGCTACACCTTC.